Sequencing of this T cell receptor (beta chain) was carried out in a study of neurological immune-mediated disorders. Study-level results: In HTLV-1-associated myelopathy, TCR clonal expansion was greatest, whereas multiple sclerosis had the least, falling below healthy controls. None of the CDR3 amino acid sequences of expanded clones were shared across subjects, and this suggested private repertoires in all groups.

J was trimmed by 6 bases and V by 4 bases; bases with no gene match: 16. Looked up from germline, CDR1 is SGHRS and CDR2 is YFSETQ. The CDR3 runs 17 residues. The study used blood bank volunteers in Maryland, USA, as healthy controls. One entry per CDR3 protein, called by TCRdb with MiXCR from the 5' RACE reads. Here the sample spans some 50,000 distinct CDR3 sequences, about 15% being singletons. In its sample, this clonotype was seen many times. Its matching antigen is unknown. The TCR was taken from a man in his sixties in good health. Sequencing was done on a sample of PBMCs. The rearrangement uses TRBV5-1 and TRBJ2-7; 10 bases line up with TRBD2. Here the CDR3 DNA reads TGCGCCAGCAGCCCTGGGCATGCTAGCGGGAGCAGGGGCGAGCAGTACTTC. It codes for CASSPGHASGSRGEQYF.